A single T cell receptor beta chain is shown here with its context. No antigen is known for it. Expressed TCRB transcripts were sequenced, since all the RNA that had been isolated was reverse transcribed. Using immunoSEQ multiplex PCR, the repertoire was profiled, and TCRdb retains in-frame clones only, with some absent. The table records a few hundred thousand clones, about 14% of them present only once. This record comes from a study of beta chain features in type 1 diabetes. Study findings and constraints: Within patients, naive, central memory and Treg TCRB repertoires seemed more similar than within healthy donors. At VDJ recombination sites, type 1 diabetes patients had fewer insertions and more deleted nucleotides. Shortening that was moderate but significant affected the TCRB CDR3s of Type 1 diabetes patients in all four CD4+ subsets.

Trimming shortened V by 0 bases and J by 8 bases, and 13 bases separated the two germline ends. This CDR3 is built from 14 residues. Germline-derived CDR1 and CDR2 are GTSNPN and SVGIG (reference sequence). Isolation of CD4+ naive, central memory, regulatory and stem cell-like memory cells was achieved by sorting via CD45RO/CCR7/CD25/CD127/CD95/CD27. The receptor was derived from a woman younger than 35 in good health. The chain joins TRBV30 to TRBJ2-2, with no clear D. What was sequenced was naive CD4+ T cells from blood. CDR3 amino acids: CAWSVRRPAGELFF. CDR3 DNA: TGTGCCTGGAGTGTGCGGCGGCCGGCGGGGGAGCTGTTTTTT.